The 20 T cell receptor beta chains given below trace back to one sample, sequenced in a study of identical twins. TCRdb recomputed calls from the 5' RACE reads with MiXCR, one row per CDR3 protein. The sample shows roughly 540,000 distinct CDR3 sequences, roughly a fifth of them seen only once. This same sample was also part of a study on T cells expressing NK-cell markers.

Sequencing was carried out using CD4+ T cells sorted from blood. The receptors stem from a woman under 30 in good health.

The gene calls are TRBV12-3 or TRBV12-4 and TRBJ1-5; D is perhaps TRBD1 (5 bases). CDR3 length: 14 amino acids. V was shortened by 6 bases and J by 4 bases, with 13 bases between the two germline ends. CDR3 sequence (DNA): TGTGCCAGCAGCTATGACAGACAAAATCAGCCCCAGCATTTT. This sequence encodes CASSYDRQNQPQHF.

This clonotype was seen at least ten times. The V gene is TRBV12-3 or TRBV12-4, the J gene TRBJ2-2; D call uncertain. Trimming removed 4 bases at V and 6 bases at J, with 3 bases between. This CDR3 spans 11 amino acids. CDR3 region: CASSSPGELFF. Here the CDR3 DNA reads TGTGCCAGCAGTTCTCCCGGGGAGCTGTTTTTT.

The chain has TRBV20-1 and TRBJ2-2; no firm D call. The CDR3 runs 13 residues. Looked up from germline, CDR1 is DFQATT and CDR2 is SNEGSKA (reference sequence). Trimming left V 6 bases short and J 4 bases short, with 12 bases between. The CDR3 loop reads CSAPAEFTGELFF. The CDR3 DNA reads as TGCAGTGCCCCGGCGGAGTTCACCGGGGAGCTGTTTTTT.

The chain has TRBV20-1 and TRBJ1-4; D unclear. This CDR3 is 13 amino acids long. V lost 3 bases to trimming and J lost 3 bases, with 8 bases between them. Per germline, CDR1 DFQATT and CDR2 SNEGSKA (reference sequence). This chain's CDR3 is CSASKGPNEKLFF. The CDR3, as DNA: TGCAGTGCTAGCAAGGGTCCTAATGAAAAACTGTTTTTT.

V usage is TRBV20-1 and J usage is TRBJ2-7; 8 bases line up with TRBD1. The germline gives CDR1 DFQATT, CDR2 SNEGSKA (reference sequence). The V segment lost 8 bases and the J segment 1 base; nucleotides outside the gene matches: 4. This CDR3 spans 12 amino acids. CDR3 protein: CSLRGQSYEQYF. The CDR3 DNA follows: TGCAGTCTCAGGGGGCAGTCCTACGAGCAGTACTTC.

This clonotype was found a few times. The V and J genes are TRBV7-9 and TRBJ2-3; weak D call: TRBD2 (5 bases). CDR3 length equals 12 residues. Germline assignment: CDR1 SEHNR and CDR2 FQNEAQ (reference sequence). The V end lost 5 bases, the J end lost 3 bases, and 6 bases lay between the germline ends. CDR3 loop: CASSGLTDTQYF. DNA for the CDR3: TGTGCCAGCAGCGGACTGACAGATACGCAGTATTTT. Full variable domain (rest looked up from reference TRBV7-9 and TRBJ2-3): DTGVSQNPRHKITKRGQNVTFRCDPISEHNRLYWYRQTLGQGPEFLTYFQNEAQLEKSRLLSDRFSAERPKGSFSTLEIQRTEQGDSAMYLCASSGLTDTQYFGPGTRLTVL.

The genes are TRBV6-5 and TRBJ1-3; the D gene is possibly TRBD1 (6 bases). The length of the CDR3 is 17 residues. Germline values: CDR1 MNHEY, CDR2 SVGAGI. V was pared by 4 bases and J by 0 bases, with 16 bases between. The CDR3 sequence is CASSWKRQARSGNTIYF. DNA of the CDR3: TGTGCCAGCAGTTGGAAAAGACAGGCCCGCTCTGGAAACACCATATATTTT.

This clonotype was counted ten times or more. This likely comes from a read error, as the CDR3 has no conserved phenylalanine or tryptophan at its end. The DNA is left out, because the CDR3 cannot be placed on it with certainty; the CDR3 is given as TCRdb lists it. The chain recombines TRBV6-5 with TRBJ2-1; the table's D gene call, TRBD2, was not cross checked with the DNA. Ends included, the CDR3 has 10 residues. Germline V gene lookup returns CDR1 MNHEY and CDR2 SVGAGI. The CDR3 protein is CAQPSSGVKV.

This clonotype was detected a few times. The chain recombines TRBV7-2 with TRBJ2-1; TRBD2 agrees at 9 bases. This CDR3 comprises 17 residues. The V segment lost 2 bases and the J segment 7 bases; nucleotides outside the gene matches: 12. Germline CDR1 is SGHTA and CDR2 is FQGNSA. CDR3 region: CASSLPREGQRWNEQFF. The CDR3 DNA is TGTGCCAGCAGCTTACCGCGGGAGGGCCAAAGGTGGAATGAGCAGTTCTTC. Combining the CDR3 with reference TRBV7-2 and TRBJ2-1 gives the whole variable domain GAGVSQSPSNKVTEKGKDVELRCDPISGHTALYWYRQSLGQGLEFLIYFQGNSAPDKSGLPSDRFSAERTGGSVSTLTIQRTQQEDSAVYLCASSLPREGQRWNEQFFGPGTRLTVL.

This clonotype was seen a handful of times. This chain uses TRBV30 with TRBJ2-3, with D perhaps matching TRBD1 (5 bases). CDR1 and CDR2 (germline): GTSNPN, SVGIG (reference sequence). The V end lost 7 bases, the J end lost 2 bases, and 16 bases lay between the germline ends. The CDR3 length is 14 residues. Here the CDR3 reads CASTHRPTTDTQYF. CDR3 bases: TGTGCCTCAACACACAGGCCGACCACAGATACGCAGTATTTT.

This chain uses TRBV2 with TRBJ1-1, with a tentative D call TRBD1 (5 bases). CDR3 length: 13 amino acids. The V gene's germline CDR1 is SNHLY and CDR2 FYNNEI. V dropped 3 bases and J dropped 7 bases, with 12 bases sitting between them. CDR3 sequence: CASSDEVGGEAFF. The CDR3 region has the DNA TGTGCCAGCAGTGATGAGGTTGGGGGTGAAGCTTTCTTT.

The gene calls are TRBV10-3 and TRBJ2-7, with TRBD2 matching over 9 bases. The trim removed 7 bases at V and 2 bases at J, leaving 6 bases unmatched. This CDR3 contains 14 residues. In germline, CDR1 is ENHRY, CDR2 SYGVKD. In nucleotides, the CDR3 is TGTGCCATCAATCCTAGCGGGAAGACCTACGAGCAGTACTTC. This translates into CAINPSGKTYEQYF.

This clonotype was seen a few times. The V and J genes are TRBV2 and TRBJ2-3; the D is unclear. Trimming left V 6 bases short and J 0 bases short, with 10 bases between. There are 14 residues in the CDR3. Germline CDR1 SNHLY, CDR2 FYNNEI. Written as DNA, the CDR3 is TGTGCCAGCAGAAACACGGCGAGCACAGATACGCAGTATTTT. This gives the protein CASRNTASTDTQYF.

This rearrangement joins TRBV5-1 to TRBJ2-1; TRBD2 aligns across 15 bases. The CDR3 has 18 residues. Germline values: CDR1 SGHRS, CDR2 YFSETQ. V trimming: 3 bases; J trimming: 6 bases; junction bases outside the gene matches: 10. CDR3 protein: CASSYGLAGGPGGNEQFF. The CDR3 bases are TGCGCCAGCAGCTACGGACTAGCGGGGGGGCCGGGGGGCAATGAGCAGTTCTTC.

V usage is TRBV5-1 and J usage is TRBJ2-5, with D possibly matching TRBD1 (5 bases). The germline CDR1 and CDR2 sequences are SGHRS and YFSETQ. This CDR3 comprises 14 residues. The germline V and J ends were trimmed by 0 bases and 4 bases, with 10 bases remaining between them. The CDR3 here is CASSLGREGETQYF. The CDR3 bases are TGCGCCAGCAGCTTGGGCAGGGAAGGAGAGACCCAGTACTTC. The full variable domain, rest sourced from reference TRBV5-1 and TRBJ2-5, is KAGVTQTPRYLIKTRGQQVTLSCSPISGHRSVSWYQQTPGQGLQFLFEYFSETQRNKGNFPGRFSGRQFSNSRSEMNVSTLELGDSALYLCASSLGREGETQYFGPGTRLLVL.

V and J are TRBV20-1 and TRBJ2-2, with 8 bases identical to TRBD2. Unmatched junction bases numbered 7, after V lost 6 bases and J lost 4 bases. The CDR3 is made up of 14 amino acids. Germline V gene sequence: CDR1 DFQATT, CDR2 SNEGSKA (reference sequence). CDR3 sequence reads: CSAAGLASTGELFF. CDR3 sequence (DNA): TGCAGTGCCGCTGGACTAGCAAGCACCGGGGAGCTGTTTTTT.

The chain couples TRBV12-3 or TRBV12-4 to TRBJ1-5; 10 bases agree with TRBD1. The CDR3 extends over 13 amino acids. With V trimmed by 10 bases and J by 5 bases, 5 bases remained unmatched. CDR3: CATSGQGYQPQHF. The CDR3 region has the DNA TGTGCCACATCGGGACAGGGGTATCAGCCCCAGCATTTT.

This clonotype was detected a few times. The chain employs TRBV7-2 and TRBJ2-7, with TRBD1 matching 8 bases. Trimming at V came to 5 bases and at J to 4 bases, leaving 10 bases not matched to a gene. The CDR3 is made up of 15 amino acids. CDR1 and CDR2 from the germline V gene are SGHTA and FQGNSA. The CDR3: CASSPKVQGVYEQYF. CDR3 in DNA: TGTGCCAGCAGCCCAAAGGTACAGGGGGTTTACGAGCAGTACTTC.

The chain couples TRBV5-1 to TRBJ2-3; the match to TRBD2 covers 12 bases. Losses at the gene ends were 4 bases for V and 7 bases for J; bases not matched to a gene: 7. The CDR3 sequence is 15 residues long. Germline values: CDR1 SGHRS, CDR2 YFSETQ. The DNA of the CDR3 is TGCGCCAGCAGCGGTACTAGCGGGGGGCTATATACGCAGTATTTT. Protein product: CASSGTSGGLYTQYF. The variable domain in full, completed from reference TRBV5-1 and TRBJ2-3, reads KAGVTQTPRYLIKTRGQQVTLSCSPISGHRSVSWYQQTPGQGLQFLFEYFSETQRNKGNFPGRFSGRQFSNSRSEMNVSTLELGDSALYLCASSGTSGGLYTQYFGPGTRLTVL.

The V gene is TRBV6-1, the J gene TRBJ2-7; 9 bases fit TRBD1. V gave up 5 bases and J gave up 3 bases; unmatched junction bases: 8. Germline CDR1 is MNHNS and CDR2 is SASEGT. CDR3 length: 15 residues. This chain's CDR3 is CASSPRDREIYEQYF. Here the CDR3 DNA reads TGTGCCAGCAGTCCCCGGGACAGGGAAATCTACGAGCAGTACTTC.